This TCR beta chain stems from a study of graft-versus-host responses after intestinal transplantation. Study in general: Recipients got multivisceral, liver-intestinal, or isolated intestinal transplants. Once they had received anti-thymocyte globulin induction, all recipients took tacrolimus and steroids for around 3 years.

Concerning this clone: The antigen remains undetermined.

Germline CDR1 LNHDA, CDR2 SQIVND (reference sequence). Trimming stripped 3 bases from V and 3 bases from J, with 9 bases between. CDR3 size: 14 residues. The method was immunoSEQ multiplex PCR; TCRdb's version includes in-frame clones alone and lacks a portion of them. This sample yields just over 95,000 clones, of which around nine tenths are seen a single time; more than 0.15% belongs to the top ten. The sequences come from unstimulated CD4+ T cells sorted from spleen or lymph node cells, collected before intestinal transplant. The chain is built from TRBV19 and TRBJ1-3; D gene uncertain. This TCR was sampled from a human donor who received an intestinal transplant. CDR3 sequence: CASSIEAHGNTIYF. The CDR3 DNA follows: TGTGCCAGTAGTATCGAGGCGCATGGAAACACCATATATTTT.